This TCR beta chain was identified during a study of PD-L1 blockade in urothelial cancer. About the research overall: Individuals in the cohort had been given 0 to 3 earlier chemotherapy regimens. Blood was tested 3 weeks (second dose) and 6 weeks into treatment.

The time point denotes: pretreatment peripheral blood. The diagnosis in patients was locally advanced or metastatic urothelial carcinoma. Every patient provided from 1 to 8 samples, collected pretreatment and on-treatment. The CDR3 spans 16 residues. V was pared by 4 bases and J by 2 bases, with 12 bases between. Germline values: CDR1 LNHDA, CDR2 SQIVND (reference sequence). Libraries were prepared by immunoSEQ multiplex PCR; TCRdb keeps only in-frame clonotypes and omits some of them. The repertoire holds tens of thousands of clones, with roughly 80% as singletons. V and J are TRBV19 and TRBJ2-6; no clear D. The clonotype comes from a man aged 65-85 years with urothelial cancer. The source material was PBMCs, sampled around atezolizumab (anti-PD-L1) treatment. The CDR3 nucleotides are TGTGCCAGTAGTAGTCAGATTAACACTGGGGCCAACGTCCTGACTTTC. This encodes CASSSQINTGANVLTF.